This T cell receptor (beta chain) was captured by sequencing in a study of a mutant IDH1 vaccine in newly diagnosed glioma. About the research overall: Patients under treatment included approximately 60% males and approximately 40% females and had a mean age of around 40 years. Patients' prior therapy spanned radiotherapy, temozolomide, or both; most underwent both. Study-level points and caveats: With respect to changes in top peripheral T cell clonotypes, pseudoprogression seemed unrelated.

Germline values: CDR1 SGHRS, CDR2 YFSETQ. The length of the CDR3 is 16 residues. Trimming left V 1 base short and J 0 bases short, with 13 bases between. Time point given: baseline, week 1 (first vaccination visit). Noted treatment: pre-vaccination baseline after standard-of-care therapy. New astrocytomas of WHO grade 3 or 4 that were IDH1-mutant and ATRX-lost were found in the donors. The repertoire was sequenced with immunoSEQ multiplex PCR; TCRdb's copy has only in-frame clones and lacks some. The sample consists of 20,000 to 25,000 clones, roughly 92% of them appearing once. The sample holds a few counts of this clone. Its antigen is undetermined.

J is TRBJ1-2 and V is TRBV5-1; D is unresolved. The receptor was isolated from a man aged 25-40 years with glioma. This sample comprised PBMCs, obtained from a glioma patient treated with radiotherapy, temozolomide or both. The CDR3 is CASSLRAEASNYGYTF. As DNA, the CDR3 is TGCGCCAGCAGCTTGCGGGCCGAAGCCTCTAACTATGGCTACACCTTC.